The 21 T cell receptor beta chains in this list originate from one sample, sequenced in a study of PD-L1 blockade in urothelial cancer. The table came from immunoSEQ multiplex PCR; TCRdb's copy has only in-frame clones and leaves some out. The data show more than 80,000 clones, with 82% seen just once and around 9.5% held by the top ten. The specimen was PBMCs, collected around atezolizumab (anti-PD-L1) treatment. These receptors were taken from a man aged 70 or older with urothelial cancer.

DNA for the CDR3: TGTGCCAGCAGCAGCGGACAGTTTAGCAATCAGCCCCAGCATTTT. Protein: CASSSGQFSNQPQHF. This chain links TRBV7-9 with TRBJ1-5, with D maybe TRBD1 (6 bases). Germline CDR1 SEHNR, CDR2 FQNEAQ (reference sequence). V shed 5 bases and J shed 0 bases, with 11 bases lying between them. The length of the CDR3 is 15 residues.

The gene calls are TRBV10-3 and TRBJ2-7; 9 nucleotides align to TRBD2. The CDR3 loop spans 15 amino acids. After removal of 3 bases from V and 3 bases from J, the junction contained 6 bases not matched to a gene. Looked up from germline, CDR1 is ENHRY and CDR2 is SYGVKD. In nucleotides, the CDR3 is TGTGCCATCAGTGACCCCCCTAGCGGGGTCTACGAGCAGTACTTC. Translated: CAISDPPSGVYEQYF.

This chain connects TRBV7-9 to TRBJ1-2, with a weak D call TRBD1 (5 bases). Germline CDR1 SEHNR, CDR2 FQNEAQ (reference sequence). Trimming shortened V by 5 bases and J by 8 bases, and 15 bases separated the two germline ends. The CDR3 is made up of 13 amino acids. DNA for the CDR3: TGTGCCAGCAGCCCCCAGGGAGGGAGCGGCTACACCTTC. Residues: CASSPQGGSGYTF.

This chain connects TRBV4-1 to TRBJ1-6, with 7 bases fitting TRBD1. Germline CDR1 reads MGHRA; CDR2 reads YSYEKL. The CDR3 extends over 16 amino acids. Trimming took 1 base from V and 4 from J; bases not matched to a gene: 4. The chain's CDR3 is CASSQGGQEYNSPLHF. In DNA, the CDR3 is TGCGCCAGCAGCCAAGGTGGACAGGAGTATAATTCACCCCTCCACTTT.

The chain joins TRBV11-2 to TRBJ1-5; the D is unclear. Deletions cut 5 bases from V and 2 bases from J, with 7 bases between. The CDR3 runs to 13 residues. Looked up from germline, CDR1 is SGHAT and CDR2 is FQNNGV. As DNA, the CDR3 is TGTGCCAGCAGCCGAGGTGGCAATCAGCCCCAGCATTTT. This codes for CASSRGGNQPQHF.

The genes are TRBV2 and TRBJ1-1; 9 bases match TRBD1. CDR1 is SNHLY and CDR2 is FYNNEI in the germline V gene. The ends lost 8 bases at V and 1 base at J; junction bases unmatched: 11. The CDR3 has 16 residues. CDR3 in DNA: TGTGCCAGCGGTCCCGGGACAGGGCCGGAGAACACTGAAGCTTTCTTT. Its translation is CASGPGTGPENTEAFF.

The rearrangement uses TRBV4-3 and TRBJ1-3; TRBD1 matches at 8 bases. This CDR3 has 19 amino acids. J gave up 3 bases and V 1 base, and 14 bases lay outside the gene matches. The germline CDR1 and CDR2 sequences are LGHNA and YSLEER. CDR3 amino acids: CASSQGRIPQGDYGNTIYF. For the CDR3, the DNA is TGCGCCAGCAGCCAAGGCCGGATTCCACAGGGGGACTATGGAAACACCATATATTTT.

V usage is TRBV5-1 and J usage is TRBJ1-4, with 7 bases that match TRBD1. Losses at the gene ends were 4 bases for V and 5 bases for J; bases not matched to a gene: 14. This CDR3 has 17 amino acids. Germline values: CDR1 SGHRS, CDR2 YFSETQ. CDR3 amino acids: CASSPQAGGGRNEKLFF. The CDR3 bases are TGCGCCAGCAGCCCACAAGCAGGGGGTGGTCGAAATGAAAAACTGTTTTTT.

The chain uses TRBV5-6 and TRBJ2-1; TRBD1 matches at 10 bases. Germline CDR1 and CDR2: SGHDT and YYEEEE. There are 13 residues in the CDR3. V shed 6 bases, J shed 8 bases, and the junction held 5 bases outside the gene matches. CDR3 protein: CASTPTGGDEQFF. DNA for the CDR3: TGTGCCAGCACCCCGACAGGGGGCGATGAGCAGTTCTTC.

V is TRBV19 and J is TRBJ1-6; the D gene is possibly TRBD1 (5 bases). The germline V gene has CDR1 LNHDA and CDR2 SQIVND (reference sequence). V was cut by 3 bases and J by 3 bases, with 24 bases left in between. The CDR3 is 20 amino acids. Written as DNA, the CDR3 is TGTGCCAGTAGTATTGAGCGGGGGACTCACGAAAACGACTATAATTCACCCCTCCACTTT. This sequence encodes CASSIERGTHENDYNSPLHF.

The rearrangement joins TRBV19 to TRBJ2-2, with 8 bases fitting TRBD2. CDR3 length: 15 residues. V trimming: 5 bases; J trimming: 0 bases; junction bases outside the gene matches: 2. The V gene's germline CDR1 is LNHDA and CDR2 SQIVND (reference sequence). CDR3 in amino acids: CASSGSGTNTGELFF. The CDR3 DNA follows: TGTGCCAGTAGTGGTAGCGGGACGAACACCGGGGAGCTGTTTTTT.

The chain carries TRBV5-1 and TRBJ2-6, with 7 nucleotides matching TRBD1. J gave up 2 bases and V 4 bases, and 3 bases lay outside the gene matches. Germline assignment: CDR1 SGHRS and CDR2 YFSETQ. The CDR3 sequence is 15 residues long. The CDR3 bases are TGCGCCAGCAGCGCAACAGGGGCTGGGGCCAACGTCCTGACTTTC. It translates to CASSATGAGANVLTF.

This sequence joins TRBV7-3 and TRBJ2-4; 7 nucleotides line up with TRBD2. Germline CDR1 is SGHTA and CDR2 is FQGTGA. The junction had 12 bases not matched to a gene; V was cut back by 5 bases and J by 2 bases. The CDR3 contains 17 residues. CDR3 in DNA: TGTGCCAGCAGCCTTGAGGGCGAGGGAGGGCCCAAAAACATTCAGTACTTC. Protein sequence: CASSLEGEGGPKNIQYF.

This chain connects TRBV6-1 to TRBJ1-1; TRBD1 matches at 8 bases. CDR1 and CDR2 from the germline V gene are MNHNS and SASEGT. The CDR3 covers 14 residues. V lost 5 bases, J lost 4 bases, and 6 bases stayed unmatched. As DNA, the CDR3 is TGTGCCAGCAGTATGGACAGGGCGGGCACTGAAGCTTTCTTT. This encodes CASSMDRAGTEAFF.

The chain employs TRBV4-1 and TRBJ1-1; maybe TRBD1 (5 bases). V was pared by 0 bases and J by 5 bases, with 13 bases between. Germline V CDR1 and CDR2: MGHRA, YSYEKL. The CDR3 is made up of 15 amino acids. The CDR3: CASSQEYSRGTEAFF. The CDR3 coding sequence is TGCGCCAGCAGCCAAGAGTATTCCCGGGGGACTGAAGCTTTCTTT.

V and J are TRBV4-2 and TRBJ1-2, with no clear D. Trimming cost V 2 bases and J 5 bases, with 12 bases left between them. CDR3 length: 14 residues. Germline CDR1 and CDR2: LGHNA and YNFKEQ. CDR3 protein: CASSQTSGIYGYTF. As DNA, the CDR3 is TGTGCCAGCAGCCAAACGTCGGGGATATATGGCTACACCTTC.

This chain connects TRBV5-4 to TRBJ1-1; TRBD1 matches 10 bases. The CDR3 length is 15 residues. V was pared by 0 bases and J by 3 bases, with 2 bases of the junction left unmatched. From germline, CDR1 is SGHNT and CDR2 YYREEE (reference sequence). CDR3 nucleotides: TGTGCCAGCAGCTTGGTGGGGACAGGGGACACTGAAGCTTTCTTT. This sequence encodes CASSLVGTGDTEAFF.

The V gene is TRBV11-1, the J gene TRBJ1-2, with TRBD1 as a possible D gene (5 bases). The CDR3 covers 13 residues. Deletions cut 2 bases from V and 8 bases from J, with 12 bases between. CDR1 is SGHAT, CDR2 FQDESV, per germline (reference sequence). CDR3 in DNA: TGTGCCAGCAGCTTAACAGGTTCAGGAGGCTACACCTTC. This translates into CASSLTGSGGYTF.

This chain joins TRBV30 and TRBJ2-6; D call uncertain. The V end lost 4 bases, the J end lost 1 base, and 5 bases lay between the germline ends. CDR3 length: 13 amino acids. CDR1 is GTSNPN and CDR2 is SVGIG in the germline V gene (reference sequence). CDR3 DNA sequence: TGTGCCTGGAAATTATCTGGGGCCAACGTCCTGACTTTC. Translated, it gives CAWKLSGANVLTF. Based on the CDR3 plus reference TRBV30 and TRBJ2-6, the full variable domain is SQTIHQWPATLVQPVGSPLSLECTVEGTSNPNLYWYRQAAGRGLQLLFYSVGIGQISSEVPQNLSASRPQDRQFILSSKKLLLSDSGFYLCAWKLSGANVLTFGAGSRLTVL.

The chain has TRBV28 and TRBJ1-6; 8 bases agree with TRBD1. The CDR3 loop spans 13 amino acids. Germline V gene data show CDR1 as MDHEN and CDR2 as SYDVKM. V lost 6 bases to trimming and J lost 7 bases; unmatched junction nucleotides: 2. The CDR3 DNA follows: TGTGCCAGCAGACGGACAGGGAATTCACCCCTCCACTTT. It is translated as CASRRTGNSPLHF. The variable domain in full, with the rest retrieved from reference TRBV28 and TRBJ1-6, is DVKVTQSSRYLVKRTGEKVFLECVQDMDHENMFWYRQDPGLGLRLIYFSYDVKMKEKGDIPEGYSVSREKKERFSLILESASTNQTSMYLCASRRTGNSPLHFGNGTRLTVT.

The rearrangement joins TRBV10-3 to TRBJ1-6; the match to TRBD1 covers 8 bases. The CDR3 covers 13 residues. V trimming: 6 bases; J trimming: 8 bases; junction bases outside the gene matches: 3. The germline gives CDR1 ENHRY, CDR2 SYGVKD. The CDR3 spells CAIRDRVDSPLHF. In DNA, the CDR3 is TGTGCCATCAGGGACAGGGTTGATTCACCCCTCCACTTT.